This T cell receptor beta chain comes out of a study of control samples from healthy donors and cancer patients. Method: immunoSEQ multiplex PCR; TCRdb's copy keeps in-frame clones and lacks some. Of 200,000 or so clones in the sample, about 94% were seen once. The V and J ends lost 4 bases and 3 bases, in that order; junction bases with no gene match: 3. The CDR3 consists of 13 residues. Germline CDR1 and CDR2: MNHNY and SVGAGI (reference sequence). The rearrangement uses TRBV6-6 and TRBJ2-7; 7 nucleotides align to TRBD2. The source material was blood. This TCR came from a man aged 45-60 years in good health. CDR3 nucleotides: TGTGCCAGCAGTTTCGGGAGGAGCTACGAGCAGTACTTC. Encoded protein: CASSFGRSYEQYF.